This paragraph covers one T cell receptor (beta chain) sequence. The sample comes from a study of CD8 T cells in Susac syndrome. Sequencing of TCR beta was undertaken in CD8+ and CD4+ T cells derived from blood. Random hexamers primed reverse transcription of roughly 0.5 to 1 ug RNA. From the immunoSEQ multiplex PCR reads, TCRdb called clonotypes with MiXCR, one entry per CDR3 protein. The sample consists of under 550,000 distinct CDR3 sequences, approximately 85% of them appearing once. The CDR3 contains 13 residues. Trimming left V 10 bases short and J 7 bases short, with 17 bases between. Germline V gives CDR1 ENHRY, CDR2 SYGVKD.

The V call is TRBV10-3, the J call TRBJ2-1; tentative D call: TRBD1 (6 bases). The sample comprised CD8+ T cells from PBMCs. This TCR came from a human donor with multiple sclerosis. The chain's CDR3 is CATRQVMVNEQFF. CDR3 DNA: TGTGCCACCAGACAGGTAATGGTGAATGAGCAGTTCTTC.